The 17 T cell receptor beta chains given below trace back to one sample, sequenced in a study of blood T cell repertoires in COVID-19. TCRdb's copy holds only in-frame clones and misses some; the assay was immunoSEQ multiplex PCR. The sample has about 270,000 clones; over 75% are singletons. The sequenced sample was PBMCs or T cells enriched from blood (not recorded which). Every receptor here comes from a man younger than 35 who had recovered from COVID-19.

The CDR3 loop reads CASSRTVQETQYF. The CDR3 nucleotides read TGTGCCAGCAGCCGGACAGTTCAAGAGACCCAGTACTTC. The chain links TRBV3-1 (or the pseudogene TRBV3-2) to TRBJ2-5; the D gene is possibly TRBD1 (6 bases). The CDR3 sequence is 13 residues long. From germline, CDR1 is LGHDT and CDR2 YNNKEL (reference sequence). Trimming shortened V by 4 bases and J by 2 bases, and 8 bases separated the two germline ends.

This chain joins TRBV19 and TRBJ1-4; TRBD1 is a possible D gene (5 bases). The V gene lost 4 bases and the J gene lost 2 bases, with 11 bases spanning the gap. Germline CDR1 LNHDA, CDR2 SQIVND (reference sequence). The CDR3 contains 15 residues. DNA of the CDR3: TGTGCCAGTAGTACTGGAGGGACGACTAATGAAAAACTGTTTTTT. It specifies CASSTGGTTNEKLFF.

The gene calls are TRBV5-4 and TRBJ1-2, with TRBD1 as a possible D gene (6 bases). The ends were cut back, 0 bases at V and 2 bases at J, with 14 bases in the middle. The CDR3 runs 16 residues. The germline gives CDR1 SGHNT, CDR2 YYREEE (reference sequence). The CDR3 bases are TGTGCCAGCAGCTTGGGGGGACATGGACGAAACTATGGCTACACCTTC. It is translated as CASSLGGHGRNYGYTF.

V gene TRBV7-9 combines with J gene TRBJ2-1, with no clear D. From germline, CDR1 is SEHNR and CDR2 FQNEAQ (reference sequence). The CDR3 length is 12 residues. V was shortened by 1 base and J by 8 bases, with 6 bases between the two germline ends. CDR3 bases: TGTGCCAGCAGCTTAGATTTCTATGAGCAGTTCTTC. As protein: CASSLDFYEQFF.

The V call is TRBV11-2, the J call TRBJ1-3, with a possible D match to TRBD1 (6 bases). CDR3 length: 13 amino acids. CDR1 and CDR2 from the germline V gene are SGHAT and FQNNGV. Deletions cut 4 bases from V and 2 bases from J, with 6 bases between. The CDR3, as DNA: TGTGCCAGCAGCTGGACAGCTGGAAACACCATATATTTT. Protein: CASSWTAGNTIYF.

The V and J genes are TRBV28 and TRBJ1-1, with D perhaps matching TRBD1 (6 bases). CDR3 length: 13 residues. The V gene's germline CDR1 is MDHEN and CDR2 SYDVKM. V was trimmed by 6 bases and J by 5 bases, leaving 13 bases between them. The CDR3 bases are TGTGCCAGCAGACCAGGGGTTGGGACTGAAGCTTTCTTT. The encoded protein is CASRPGVGTEAFF.

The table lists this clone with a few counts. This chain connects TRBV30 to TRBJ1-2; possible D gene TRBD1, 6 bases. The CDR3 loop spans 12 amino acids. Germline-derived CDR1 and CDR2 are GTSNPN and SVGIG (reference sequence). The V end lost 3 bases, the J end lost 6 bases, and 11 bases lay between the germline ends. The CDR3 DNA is TGTGCCTGGAGAGACGGACAGCATGGCTACACCTTC. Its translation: CAWRDGQHGYTF.

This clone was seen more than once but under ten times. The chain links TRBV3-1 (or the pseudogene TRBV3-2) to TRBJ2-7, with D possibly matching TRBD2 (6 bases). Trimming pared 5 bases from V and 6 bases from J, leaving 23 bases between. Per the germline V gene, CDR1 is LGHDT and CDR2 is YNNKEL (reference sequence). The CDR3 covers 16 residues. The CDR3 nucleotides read TGTGCCAGCAGCTTCGGAAGTAGTCGACTAGGGATCGAGCAGTACTTC. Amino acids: CASSFGSSRLGIEQYF.

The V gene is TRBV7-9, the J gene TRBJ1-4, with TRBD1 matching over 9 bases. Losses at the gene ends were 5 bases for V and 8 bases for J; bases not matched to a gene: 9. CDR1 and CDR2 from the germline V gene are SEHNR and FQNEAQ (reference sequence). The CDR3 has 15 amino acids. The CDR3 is CASSQDRGVKEKLFF. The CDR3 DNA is TGTGCCAGCAGCCAGGACAGGGGCGTAAAGGAAAAACTGTTTTTT.

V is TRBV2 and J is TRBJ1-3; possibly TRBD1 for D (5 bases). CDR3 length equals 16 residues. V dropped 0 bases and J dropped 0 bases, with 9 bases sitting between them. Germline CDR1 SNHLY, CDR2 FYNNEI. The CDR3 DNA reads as TGTGCCAGCAGTGAAGCTACCGGGGGCTCTGGAAACACCATATATTTT. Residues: CASSEATGGSGNTIYF.

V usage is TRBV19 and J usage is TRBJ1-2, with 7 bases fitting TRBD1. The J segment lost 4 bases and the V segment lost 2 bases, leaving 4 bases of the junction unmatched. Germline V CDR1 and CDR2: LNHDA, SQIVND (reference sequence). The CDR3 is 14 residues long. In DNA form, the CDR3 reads TGTGCCAGTAGTATATCGGCAGGGGGCTATGGCTACACCTTC. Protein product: CASSISAGGYGYTF. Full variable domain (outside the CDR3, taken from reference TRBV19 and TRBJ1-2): DGGITQSPKYLFRKEGQNVTLSCEQNLNHDAMYWYRQDPGQGLRLIYYSQIVNDFQKGDIAEGYSVSREKKESFPLTVTSAQKNPTAFYLCASSISAGGYGYTFGSGTRLTVV.

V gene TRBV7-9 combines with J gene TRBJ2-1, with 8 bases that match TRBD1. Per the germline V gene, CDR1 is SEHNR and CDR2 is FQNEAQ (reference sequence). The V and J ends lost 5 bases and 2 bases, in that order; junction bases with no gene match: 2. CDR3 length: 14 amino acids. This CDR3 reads CASSQQGAYNEQFF. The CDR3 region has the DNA TGTGCCAGCAGCCAACAGGGGGCCTACAATGAGCAGTTCTTC.

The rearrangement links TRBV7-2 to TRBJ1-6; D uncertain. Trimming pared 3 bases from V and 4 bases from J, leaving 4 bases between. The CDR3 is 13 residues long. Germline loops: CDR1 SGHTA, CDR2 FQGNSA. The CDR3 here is CASSFPYNSPLHF. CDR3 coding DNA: TGTGCCAGCAGCTTTCCGTATAATTCACCCCTCCACTTT. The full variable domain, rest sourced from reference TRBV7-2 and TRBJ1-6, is GAGVSQSPSNKVTEKGKDVELRCDPISGHTALYWYRQSLGQGLEFLIYFQGNSAPDKSGLPSDRFSAERTGGSVSTLTIQRTQQEDSAVYLCASSFPYNSPLHFGNGTRLTVT.

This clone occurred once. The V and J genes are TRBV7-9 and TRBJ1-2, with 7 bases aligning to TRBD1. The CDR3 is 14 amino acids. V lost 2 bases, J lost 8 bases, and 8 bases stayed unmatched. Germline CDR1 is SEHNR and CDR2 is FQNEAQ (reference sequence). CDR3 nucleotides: TGTGCCAGCAGCTTAATGGTACAGGGGCTGGGCTACACCTTC. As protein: CASSLMVQGLGYTF.

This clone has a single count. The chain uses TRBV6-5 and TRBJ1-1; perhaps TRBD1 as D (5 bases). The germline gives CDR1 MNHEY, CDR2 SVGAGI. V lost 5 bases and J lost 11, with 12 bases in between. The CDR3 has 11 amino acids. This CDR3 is CASSIGDGAFF. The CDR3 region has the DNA TGTGCCAGCAGTATAGGGGATGGTGCTTTCTTT.

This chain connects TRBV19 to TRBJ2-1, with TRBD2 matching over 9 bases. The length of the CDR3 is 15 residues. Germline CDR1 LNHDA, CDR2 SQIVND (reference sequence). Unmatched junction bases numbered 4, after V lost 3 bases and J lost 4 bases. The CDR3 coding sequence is TGTGCCAGTAGTATTGCTAGCGGGAATTACAATGAGCAGTTCTTC. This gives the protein CASSIASGNYNEQFF.

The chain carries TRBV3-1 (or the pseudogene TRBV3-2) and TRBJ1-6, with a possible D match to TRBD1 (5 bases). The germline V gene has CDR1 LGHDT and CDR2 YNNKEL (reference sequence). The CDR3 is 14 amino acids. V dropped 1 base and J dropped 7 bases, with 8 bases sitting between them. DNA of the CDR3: TGTGCCAGCAGCCAAGGGGGCCTCAATTCACCCCTCCACTTT. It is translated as CASSQGGLNSPLHF.